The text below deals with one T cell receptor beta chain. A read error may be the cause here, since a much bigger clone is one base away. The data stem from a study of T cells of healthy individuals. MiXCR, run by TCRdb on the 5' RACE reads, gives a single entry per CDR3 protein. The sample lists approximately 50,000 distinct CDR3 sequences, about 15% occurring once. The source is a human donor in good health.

The DNA of the CDR3 is TGTGCTAGTGGTTTGGTAAGCGATGGGACTTCTAACACCGTGGAGCTGTTTTTT. Its translation is CASGLVSDGTSNTVELFF. J is TRBJ2-2 and V is TRBV12-5; possible D gene TRBD2, 6 bases. The CDR3 totals 18 residues. Per the germline V gene, CDR1 is LGHNT and CDR2 is FRNRAP. Looking up the rest from reference TRBV12-5 and TRBJ2-2 gives the full variable domain: DARVTQTPRHKVTEMGQEVTMRCQPILGHNTVFWYRQTMMQGLELLAYFRNRAPLDDSGMPKDRFSAEMPDATLATLKIQPSEPRDSAVYFCASGLVSDGTSNTVELFFGEGSRLTVL.